The 24 T cell receptor beta chains presented below share a single source sample, sequenced in a study of vaccination and CD4 T cells after COVID-19. Oncomine TCR Beta short-read sequencing was applied to DNA from cultured CD4+ T cells. TCRdb re-analysed the PCR reads in MiXCR, keeping a single row per CDR3 protein. The sample lists about 19,000 distinct CDR3 sequences; about 60% were seen once. Their specific antigens are unknown. This sample's treatment: approximately nine-day PBMC culture with coronavirus spike peptide pools or control peptides (ViraFEST assay). Sequenced: CD4+ T cells from blood, cultured in vitro. The receptors were sampled from a human donor who had recovered from COVID-19.

The chain recombines TRBV14 with TRBJ2-7, with D unclear. Germline V gene data show CDR1 as SGHDN and CDR2 as FVKESK. CDR3 length: 13 amino acids. V was pared by 1 base and J by 4 bases, with 8 bases between. CDR3 amino acids: CASSQVNSYEQYF. DNA for the CDR3: TGTGCCAGCAGCCAAGTCAACAGTTACGAGCAGTACTTC.

The chain joins TRBV12-3 or TRBV12-4 to TRBJ2-3, with a possible D match to TRBD2 (5 bases). Between the trimmed V and J ends, which lost 2 bases and 0 bases, there was a span of 9 bases. The CDR3 contains 15 residues. CDR3 amino acids: CASSLLSGSTDTQYF. Here the CDR3 DNA reads TGTGCCAGCAGTTTACTCAGCGGAAGCACAGATACGCAGTATTTT.

The chain combines TRBV27 with TRBJ2-7; D is unresolved. The CDR3 totals 11 residues. Germline loops: CDR1 MNHEY, CDR2 SMNVEV (reference sequence). V shed 4 bases and J shed 3 bases, with 4 bases lying between them. In DNA, the CDR3 is TGTGCCAGCAGTTCCTACTACGAGCAGTACTTC. Translated, it gives CASSSYYEQYF.

This rearrangement joins TRBV27 to TRBJ1-5; D is perhaps TRBD1 (6 bases). Germline V CDR1 and CDR2: MNHEY, SMNVEV (reference sequence). V was clipped by 5 bases and J by 7 bases, with 12 bases between them. The CDR3 loop spans 13 amino acids. The CDR3 loop is CASSPPGGQPQHF. DNA of the CDR3: TGTGCCAGCAGTCCACCGGGGGGCCAGCCCCAGCATTTT.

The CDR3 loop is CASSQESGYTYEQYF. In DNA form, the CDR3 reads TGCGCCAGCAGCCAAGAATCCGGGTACACCTACGAGCAGTACTTC. The V call is TRBV4-1, the J call TRBJ2-7, with D uncertain. CDR3 length equals 15 residues. V shed 0 bases and J shed 2 bases, with 11 bases lying between them. The germline gives CDR1 MGHRA, CDR2 YSYEKL.

V gene TRBV5-4 combines with J gene TRBJ2-7, with 8 bases fitting TRBD1. The CDR3 has 15 residues. J gave up 2 bases and V 4 bases, and 8 bases lay outside the gene matches. Per the germline V gene, CDR1 is SGHNT and CDR2 is YYREEE (reference sequence). CDR3 region: CASSPWDRTTYEQYF. CDR3 nucleotides: TGTGCCAGCAGCCCCTGGGACAGGACAACCTACGAGCAGTACTTC.

This clonotype occurred once. The chain carries TRBV28 and TRBJ2-3, with TRBD2 matching over 10 bases. The V segment lost 5 bases and the J segment 6 bases; nucleotides outside the gene matches: 8. In germline, CDR1 is MDHEN, CDR2 SYDVKM. This CDR3 contains 15 residues. In DNA, the CDR3 is TGTGCCAGCAGTCCTCTAGCGGGAGCGGGGGATACGCAGTATTTT. It specifies CASSPLAGAGDTQYF.

The V call is TRBV5-1, the J call TRBJ2-7; D may correspond to TRBD1 or TRBD2 (5 bases each). CDR1 and CDR2 (germline): SGHRS, YFSETQ. Trimming cost V 8 bases and J 5 bases, with 17 bases left between them. This CDR3 spans 13 amino acids. CDR3 loop: CASQEGSRDEQYF. The CDR3 DNA reads TGCGCCAGTCAAGAGGGGTCGAGGGACGAGCAGTACTTC.

The chain carries TRBV20-1 and TRBJ2-7; 8 positions agree with TRBD1. V lost 4 bases, J lost 1 base, and 3 bases stayed unmatched. The CDR3 spans 13 residues. From germline, CDR1 is DFQATT and CDR2 SNEGSKA (reference sequence). DNA for the CDR3: TGCAGTGCTACAGGGGGCAATTCCTACGAGCAGTACTTC. This sequence encodes CSATGGNSYEQYF.

This chain uses TRBV30 with TRBJ1-5; D not resolved. The CDR3 contains 13 residues. Germline CDR1 reads GTSNPN; CDR2 reads SVGIG (reference sequence). Trimming cost V 2 bases and J 5 bases, with 10 bases left between them. CDR3 nucleotide sequence: TGTGCCTGGAGTTTAGCCGGGGATCAGCCCCAGCATTTT. The encoded protein is CAWSLAGDQPQHF.

This rearrangement joins TRBV20-1 to TRBJ1-2; a possible D gene is TRBD1 (6 bases). V gave up 6 bases and J gave up 5 bases, with 13 bases separating them. Germline CDR1 is DFQATT and CDR2 is SNEGSKA (reference sequence). This CDR3 comprises 12 residues. The CDR3 coding sequence is TGCAGTGCCCTTGAAGGGGGGTATGGCTACACCTTC. The encoded protein is CSALEGGYGYTF.

The chain links TRBV30 to TRBJ1-1; no firm D call. Trimming pared 8 bases from V and 5 bases from J, leaving 12 bases between. The CDR3 has 11 amino acids. Per the germline V gene, CDR1 is GTSNPN and CDR2 is SVGIG (reference sequence). CDR3 sequence: CAGGGWTEAFF. CDR3 nucleotides: TGTGCCGGAGGTGGGTGGACTGAAGCTTTCTTT.

This clonotype was observed a handful of times. The rearrangement links TRBV20-1 to TRBJ2-2; D gene uncertain. The V end lost 6 bases, the J end lost 9 bases, and 11 bases lay between the germline ends. Germline CDR1 reads DFQATT; CDR2 reads SNEGSKA (reference sequence). This CDR3 is 11 amino acids long. CDR3 in amino acids: CSAPSGRELFF. CDR3 DNA: TGCAGTGCGCCATCGGGCAGGGAGCTGTTTTTT.

The V and J genes are TRBV7-6 and TRBJ2-7; TRBD1 is a possible D gene (5 bases). Germline V gene sequence: CDR1 SGHVS, CDR2 FNYEAQ. The length of the CDR3 is 16 residues. The germline V and J ends were trimmed by 4 bases and 3 bases, with 19 bases remaining between them. The CDR3 DNA reads as TGTGCCAGCAGCTCAGCCTGGACACCTCTCAGCTACGAGCAGTACTTC. Translating gives CASSSAWTPLSYEQYF.

The chain uses TRBV30 and TRBJ1-3, with D possibly being TRBD1 (5 bases). V lost 8 bases and J lost 4, with 21 bases in between. Germline CDR1 reads GTSNPN; CDR2 reads SVGIG (reference sequence). The CDR3 sequence is 15 residues long. The CDR3 loop is CAAYRDPKIGNTIYF. The CDR3 bases are TGTGCCGCGTACCGGGACCCAAAGATCGGAAACACCATATATTTT.

In this sample, this clonotype turned up a few times. This sequence joins TRBV24-1 and TRBJ1-5; possibly TRBD1 for D (5 bases). Between the trimmed V and J ends, which lost 4 bases and 4 bases, there was a span of 16 bases. Germline-derived CDR1 and CDR2 are KGHDR and SFDVKD. The CDR3 covers 16 residues. The CDR3 here is CATSDSRVGLNQPQHF. CDR3 DNA sequence: TGTGCCACCAGTGACAGCAGGGTCGGGCTTAATCAGCCCCAGCATTTT.

The table lists this clonotype with a few counts. The chain combines TRBV20-1 with TRBJ2-1; 10 bases align to TRBD2. Germline loops: CDR1 DFQATT, CDR2 SNEGSKA (reference sequence). Trimming cost V 5 bases and J 8 bases; bases outside gene matches: 6. CDR3 length equals 13 residues. The CDR3 nucleotides read TGCAGTGCTGAGCGGGAGGGCCGGGATGAGCAGTTCTTC. It yields the protein CSAEREGRDEQFF.

This clonotype was seen a handful of times. V gene TRBV6-1 combines with J gene TRBJ1-1; D call uncertain. Trimming left V 7 bases short and J 0 bases short, with 15 bases between. Germline assignment: CDR1 MNHNS and CDR2 SASEGT. The CDR3 is 15 amino acids. CDR3 coding DNA: TGTGCCAGCAATCCCACCCCAATGTTGAACACTGAAGCTTTCTTT. Translated: CASNPTPMLNTEAFF.

The chain couples TRBV6-5 to TRBJ2-4, with D perhaps being TRBD1 or TRBD2 (5 bases each). V shed 0 bases and J shed 6 bases, with 9 bases lying between them. The CDR3 spans 14 residues. Germline V lookup: CDR1 MNHEY, CDR2 SVGAGI. The CDR3 region is CASSYSKGTNIQYF. The CDR3 nucleotides are TGTGCCAGCAGTTACTCAAAAGGGACAAACATTCAGTACTTC.

The V call is TRBV29-1, the J call TRBJ2-7, with no clear D. The CDR3 runs 15 residues. Deletions cut 4 bases from V and 3 bases from J, with 19 bases between. Germline V gene sequence: CDR1 SQVTM, CDR2 ANQGSEA. CDR3 amino acids: CSVVPQEFSFYEQYF. The CDR3 nucleotides are TGCAGCGTTGTCCCACAAGAGTTTAGCTTCTACGAGCAGTACTTC.

The chain combines TRBV4-2 with TRBJ1-3; 9 positions agree with TRBD1. The CDR3 sequence is 16 residues long. J gave up 3 bases and V 1 base, and 4 bases lay outside the gene matches. The germline CDR1 and CDR2 sequences are LGHNA and YNFKEQ. The CDR3 loop is CASSQGVGQGGNTIYF. The CDR3, as DNA: TGTGCCAGCAGCCAAGGCGTGGGACAGGGTGGAAACACCATATATTTT.

The chain recombines TRBV19 with TRBJ2-5, with D possibly being TRBD1 (6 bases). The CDR3 runs 17 residues. V was clipped by 4 bases and J by 4 bases, with 22 bases between them. Per the germline V gene, CDR1 is LNHDA and CDR2 is SQIVND (reference sequence). CDR3 sequence reads: CASSNKARRGKGETQYF. CDR3 sequence (DNA): TGTGCCAGTAGTAATAAGGCTCGCAGGGGCAAGGGAGAGACCCAGTACTTC. Based on the CDR3 plus reference TRBV19 and TRBJ2-5, the full variable domain is DGGITQSPKYLFRKEGQNVTLSCEQNLNHDAMYWYRQDPGQGLRLIYYSQIVNDFQKGDIAEGYSVSREKKESFPLTVTSAQKNPTAFYLCASSNKARRGKGETQYFGPGTRLLVL.

This chain uses TRBV28 with TRBJ2-3; D may be TRBD1 (6 bases). Germline V gene data show CDR1 as MDHEN and CDR2 as SYDVKM. V lost 5 bases to trimming and J lost 1 base, with 13 bases between them. The CDR3 has 15 amino acids. This CDR3 reads CASSQSQGRTDTQYF. The DNA for the CDR3 is TGTGCCAGCAGTCAGAGCCAGGGGCGCACAGATACGCAGTATTTT. The entire variable domain, with the rest obtained from reference TRBV28 and TRBJ2-3, is as follows: DVKVTQSSRYLVKRTGEKVFLECVQDMDHENMFWYRQDPGLGLRLIYFSYDVKMKEKGDIPEGYSVSREKKERFSLILESASTNQTSMYLCASSQSQGRTDTQYFGPGTRLTVL.

The chain uses TRBV11-2 and TRBJ2-1; D call uncertain. The J call may be faulty, since TRBJ2-7 better matches the DNA end. The length of the CDR3 is 11 residues. The germline CDR1 and CDR2 sequences are SGHAT and FQNNGV. The CDR3 DNA sequence: TGTGCCAGCAGCTTTGGCCACGAGCAGTACTTC. Residues: CASSFGHEQYF.